A single sample is the source of the 25 T cell receptor beta chains below, sequenced in a study of post-analysis software for immune sequencing data. Study results and limitations: Patients carried several TRBV segments more frequently than controls did, and TRBV5-6, TRBV5-1 and TRBV20-1 were among them.

These receptors have no known antigen. Unique-molecular-identifier-tagged TCR beta cDNA libraries were used. TCRdb reprocessed the PCR reads with MiXCR, giving one entry per CDR3 protein. The table lists hundreds of thousands of distinct CDR3 sequences, approximately 45% of them singletons. Specimen: blood. The receptors come from a girl between 10 and 17 years old with multiple sclerosis.

The chain links TRBV10-3 to TRBJ2-5; TRBD1 agrees at 7 bases. The J call may be faulty, since TRBJ2-7 better matches the DNA end. Germline V CDR1 and CDR2: ENHRY, SYGVKD. This CDR3 spans 16 amino acids. The DNA of the CDR3 is TGTGCCATCAGTGTCGGAGTAGGGACAGTGGTTTACGAGCAGTACTTC. This gives the protein CAISVGVGTVVYEQYF.

A few counts support this clonotype. The gene calls are TRBV5-1 and TRBJ1-1; the D gene is possibly TRBD1 (5 bases). CDR3 length: 14 amino acids. Germline CDR1 reads SGHRS; CDR2 reads YFSETQ. Trimming pared 4 bases from V and 1 base from J, leaving 11 bases between. The CDR3 DNA is TGCGCCAGCAGCCAGTCCGGGGGGAACACTGAAGCTTTCTTT. Encoded protein: CASSQSGGNTEAFF.

CDR3 bases: TGCGCCAGCAGTGAGTCGATAGCCGGGGGGCAAGAGACCCAGTACTTC. Its protein is CASSESIAGGQETQYF. The chain joins TRBV10-1 to TRBJ2-5; 7 nucleotides agree with TRBD2. The CDR3 consists of 16 residues. The J segment lost 2 bases and the V segment lost 0 bases, leaving 6 bases of the junction unmatched. Germline V gene lookup returns CDR1 WNHNN and CDR2 SYGVQD (reference sequence).

This clonotype was seen more than once but under ten times. V is TRBV19 and J is TRBJ2-7; the D gene could be TRBD1 or TRBD2 (5 bases each). The CDR3 length is 14 residues. CDR1 and CDR2 (germline): LNHDA, SQIVND (reference sequence). V lost 8 bases and J lost 5, with 19 bases in between. CDR3 in amino acids: CASPVKGTLDEQYF. The CDR3 DNA sequence: TGTGCCAGTCCCGTTAAAGGGACCTTGGACGAGCAGTACTTC.

This clonotype was seen only once. The junction departs from germline at one end; a sequencing error may be responsible. V and J are TRBV2 and TRBJ2-1; TRBD1 is a possible D gene (5 bases). Germline CDR1 reads SNHLY; CDR2 reads FYNNEI. This CDR3 spans 15 amino acids. The CDR3 sequence is CASSEARRVGNEQFF. In DNA form, the CDR3 reads TGTGCCAGCAGTGAAGCGCGCAGGGTGGGCAATGAACAGTTCTTC.

This clonotype appeared once. The chain carries TRBV20-1 and TRBJ2-3, with D possibly being TRBD2 (6 bases). The germline V gene has CDR1 DFQATT and CDR2 SNEGSKA (reference sequence). The V end was cut by 4 bases, the J end by 2 bases, with 10 bases between. CDR3 length: 13 amino acids. CDR3 residues: CSAIPGLTDTQYF. As DNA, the CDR3 is TGCAGTGCTATCCCGGGACTCACAGATACGCAGTATTTT.

This clonotype occurred a few times. V is TRBV29-1 and J is TRBJ1-2; D remains unclear. Germline V CDR1 and CDR2: SQVTM, ANQGSEA. This CDR3 comprises 11 residues. V lost 1 base, J lost 8 bases, and 8 bases lay in between. CDR3 DNA sequence: TGCAGCGTTGAAGTACGGCGGGGCTACACCTTC. Its protein product is CSVEVRRGYTF. The full variable domain, completed using reference TRBV29-1 and TRBJ1-2, is SAVISQKPSRDICQRGTSLTIQCQVDSQVTMMFWYRQQPGQSLTLIATANQGSEATYESGFVIDKFPISRPNLTFSTLTVSNMSPEDSSIYLCSVEVRRGYTFGSGTRLTVV.

Ten or more counts support this clonotype. The chain combines TRBV20-1 with TRBJ2-5, with 9 bases that match TRBD2. CDR1 is DFQATT, CDR2 SNEGSKA, per germline (reference sequence). The CDR3 has 13 residues. CDR3 coding DNA: TGCAGCGCATTAGCGGGAGTACCAGAGACCCAGTACTTC. It yields the protein CSALAGVPETQYF.

Details on this clonotype: Its ends do not fully match the called genes, so a read error is possible. This chain uses TRBV7-2 with TRBJ2-7; D remains unclear. The CDR3 consists of 14 residues. CDR1 SGHTA and CDR2 FQGNSA come from the germline V gene. CDR3 bases: TGTGCCAGCAGTTTAGGCAGACACTCCTACGAGCAGTACTTC. Translation gives CASSLGRHSYEQYF.

As concerns this clonotype: A much larger clone is a single base away; this may be a read error. The rearrangement joins TRBV27 to TRBJ2-4; the D is unclear. This CDR3 spans 11 amino acids. The V and J ends lost 11 bases and 6 bases respectively, with 11 bases between them. Looked up from germline, CDR1 is MNHEY and CDR2 is SMNVEV (reference sequence). Written as DNA, the CDR3 is TGTGCCCCCTTTTTCGGAAACATTCAGTACTTC. It yields the protein CAPFFGNIQYF.

CDR3 loop: CASRSQGTGELFF. In DNA form, the CDR3 reads TGTGCCAGCAGATCACAGGGGACCGGGGAGCTGTTTTTT. The V call is TRBV7-9, the J call TRBJ2-2; 7 bases line up with TRBD1. CDR1 is SEHNR, CDR2 FQNEAQ, per germline (reference sequence). The trim removed 6 bases at V and 5 bases at J, leaving 3 bases unmatched. This CDR3 has 13 residues.

This clonotype was observed a few times. The J gene is TRBJ2-7, the V gene TRBV20-1, with D hard to call. V gave up 0 bases and J gave up 2 bases, with 14 bases separating them. The germline CDR1 and CDR2 sequences are DFQATT and SNEGSKA (reference sequence). This CDR3 is 15 amino acids long. This chain's CDR3 is CSARDPSRSTYEQYF. CDR3 DNA: TGCAGTGCTAGAGATCCTAGTAGATCTACCTACGAGCAGTACTTC.

In its sample, this clonotype was seen a few times. The chain carries TRBV7-9 and TRBJ2-5; TRBD1 aligns across 12 bases. The CDR3 loop spans 16 amino acids. Trimming took 5 bases from V and 2 from J; bases not matched to a gene: 6. The germline CDR1 and CDR2 sequences are SEHNR and FQNEAQ (reference sequence). DNA for the CDR3: TGTGCCAGCAGCCCAGGGACAGGGGGCCGGCAAGAGACCCAGTACTTC. Encoded protein: CASSPGTGGRQETQYF.

CDR3 region: CASSLHRNTEAFF. In DNA form, the CDR3 reads TGTGCCAGCAGCTTACATCGGAACACTGAAGCTTTCTTT. The V gene is TRBV7-2, the J gene TRBJ1-1; D gene ambiguous. The CDR3 loop spans 13 amino acids. V lost 2 bases and J lost 1, with 5 bases in between. The germline gives CDR1 SGHTA, CDR2 FQGNSA.

This sequence joins TRBV15 and TRBJ2-2; possible D gene TRBD1, 6 bases. The V gene lost 3 bases and the J gene lost 8 bases, with 13 bases spanning the gap. Germline V gene data show CDR1 as LNHNV and CDR2 as YYDKDF (reference sequence). The CDR3 spans 14 residues. CDR3 coding DNA: TGTGCCACCAGCAGGGGAATCCAGGGGGGGGAGCTGTTTTTT. Translated: CATSRGIQGGELFF.

The chain combines TRBV24-1 with TRBJ2-3; D remains ambiguous. Trimming shortened V by 4 bases and J by 2 bases, and 15 bases separated the two germline ends. Germline values: CDR1 KGHDR, CDR2 SFDVKD. The CDR3 is 16 amino acids. The CDR3 spells CATSDPGAGITDTQYF. The CDR3 region has the DNA TGTGCCACCAGTGACCCGGGCGCAGGAATCACAGATACGCAGTATTTT.

The V gene is TRBV12-3 or TRBV12-4, the J gene TRBJ1-4, with a possible D match to TRBD1 (6 bases). CDR3 length: 13 amino acids. Trimming stripped 4 bases from V and 7 bases from J, with 10 bases between. CDR3 nucleotide sequence: TGTGCCAGCAGTTCGGGACAACGTGAAAAACTGTTTTTT. It translates to CASSSGQREKLFF.

The CDR3 region has the DNA TGCAGTGCCACTGATGACAGCTACTATGGCTACACCTTC. Amino acids: CSATDDSYYGYTF. The rearrangement links TRBV20-1 to TRBJ1-2; perhaps TRBD1 as D (5 bases). V was clipped by 6 bases and J by 3 bases, with 14 bases between them. This CDR3 spans 13 amino acids. The V gene's germline CDR1 is DFQATT and CDR2 SNEGSKA (reference sequence).

V is TRBV5-5 and J is TRBJ2-1; 9 nucleotides match TRBD1. This CDR3 spans 15 amino acids. Trimming removed 2 bases from V and 6 bases from J; junction bases left unmatched: 6. Germline V lookup: CDR1 SGHKS, CDR2 YYEKEE (reference sequence). The CDR3 sequence: CASSFGDRVANEQFF. The CDR3 nucleotides read TGTGCCAGCAGCTTCGGGGACAGGGTCGCCAATGAGCAGTTCTTC.

As concerns this clonotype: The junction shows a germline mismatch at one end, possibly a read error. This chain links TRBV12-3 or TRBV12-4 with TRBJ2-4, with TRBD2 as a possible D gene (7 bases). The CDR3 loop spans 13 amino acids. The chain's CDR3 is CAGSLGGGSIQYF. CDR3 sequence (DNA): TGTGCCGGCAGTTTGGGGGGGGGCAGCATTCAGTACTTC.

This clonotype was detected a few times. The chain uses TRBV20-1 and TRBJ2-7; D not certain. The CDR3 totals 12 residues. Germline V gene sequence: CDR1 DFQATT, CDR2 SNEGSKA (reference sequence). Trimming left V 0 bases short and J 6 bases short, with 9 bases between. CDR3: CSAREAPLEQYF. DNA for the CDR3: TGCAGTGCTAGAGAAGCCCCACTCGAGCAGTACTTC.

CDR3 region: CASLDTSYEQYF. The CDR3 nucleotides are TGTGCCAGCTTGGATACGTCCTACGAGCAGTACTTC. The chain combines TRBV28 with TRBJ2-7; D gene uncertain. V was pared by 8 bases and J by 1 base, with 9 bases between. Germline V gene sequence: CDR1 MDHEN, CDR2 SYDVKM. CDR3 length: 12 amino acids.

The V and J genes are TRBV20-1 and TRBJ2-5; D perhaps matches TRBD2 (6 bases). Near its end, the DNA agrees better with TRBJ2-7, so the J call may be wrong. Germline V gene data show CDR1 as DFQATT and CDR2 as SNEGSKA (reference sequence). The CDR3 spans 13 residues. The CDR3 region is CSASSGDENEQYF. The CDR3 DNA reads as TGCAGTGCTAGTTCGGGGGACGAGAACGAGCAGTACTTC.

The chain joins TRBV5-1 to TRBJ2-7; D perhaps matches TRBD2 (5 bases). The V gene lost 4 bases and the J gene lost 0 bases, with 14 bases spanning the gap. Germline V gene data show CDR1 as SGHRS and CDR2 as YFSETQ. The CDR3 is made up of 15 amino acids. The CDR3 bases are TGCGCCAGCAGCCCGCGGACGGGGAGCTCCTACGAGCAGTACTTC. Translated, it gives CASSPRTGSSYEQYF.

The chain uses TRBV15 and TRBJ1-2; D is undetermined. This CDR3 region has 15 residues. Germline loops: CDR1 LNHNV, CDR2 YYDKDF (reference sequence). V was cut by 5 bases and J by 8 bases, with 21 bases left in between. The CDR3 region is CATSERTRVIWGYTF. CDR3 sequence (DNA): TGTGCCACCAGCGAACGGACGAGAGTGATATGGGGCTACACCTTC. Supplemented by reference TRBV15 and TRBJ1-2, the full variable domain reads DAMVIQNPRYQVTQFGKPVTLSCSQTLNHNVMYWYQQKSSQAPKLLFHYYDKDFNNEADTPDNFQSRRPNTSFCFLDIRSPGLGDTAMYLCATSERTRVIWGYTFGSGTRLTVV.